The clone carrying this T cell receptor beta chain appeared a single time. The antigen is unknown. The data stem from a study of shared clonotypes between healthy human individuals. Study background: Donors were a couple of women and a few men aged 18 to 49. Donors had three CD4 naive, three CD4 memory, two CD8 naive and one CD8 memory plate apiece.

Study observations and caveats: With a few donors compared, around 4.7% of naive CD4 clonotypes were shared.

There are 12 residues in the CDR3. Germline V gene data show CDR1 as MGHDK and CDR2 as SYGVNS. V gave up 1 base and J gave up 4 bases, with 4 bases separating them. The authors loaded approximately 220 ng DNA, 30,000 to 35,000 T cell genomes, into sorted-subset replicate PCRs. The method was immunoSEQ multiplex PCR; TCRdb's version includes in-frame clones alone and lacks a portion of them. The sample consists of fewer than 1.6 million clones, 98% to 99% of them appearing once. The sequence came from a man younger than 45 in good health. This chain connects TRBV25-1 to TRBJ1-2; the D is unclear. The source material was naive CD4+ T cells sorted from blood. Documented subset: CD45RA+ positively selected. This CDR3 is CASSEWSYGYTF. In DNA form, the CDR3 reads TGTGCCAGCAGTGAATGGAGCTATGGCTACACCTTC.